Each of the 13 T cell receptor beta chains below was sequenced from the same sample in a study of cytomegalovirus exposure and HLA in healthy donors. Data came from immunoSEQ multiplex PCR; TCRdb stores just in-frame clones and leaves some out. Of tens of thousands of clones listed, approximately 91% were seen once; the top ten hold approximately 2.2%. The specimen was PBMCs. The receptor set was obtained from a man aged 25 to 40 in good health and CMV-seronegative.

The V call is TRBV9, the J call TRBJ1-5; 7 positions agree with TRBD1. The length of the CDR3 is 15 residues. In germline, CDR1 is SGDLS, CDR2 YYNGEE. The V segment lost 4 bases and the J segment 2 bases; nucleotides outside the gene matches: 6. The CDR3 loop is CASSPGGTGNQPQHF. The CDR3 DNA sequence: TGTGCCAGCAGCCCAGGAGGGACAGGCAATCAGCCCCAGCATTTT.

This rearrangement joins TRBV7-2 to TRBJ2-7, with a possible D match to TRBD1 (6 bases). V was clipped by 5 bases and J by 0 bases, with 14 bases between them. CDR3 length: 15 residues. Germline-derived CDR1 and CDR2 are SGHTA and FQGNSA. This CDR3 reads CASSPPGTLSYEQYF. In nucleotides, the CDR3 is TGTGCCAGCAGCCCGCCAGGGACACTCTCCTACGAGCAGTACTTC. The full variable domain, in which reference TRBV7-2 and TRBJ2-7 provide the parts outside the CDR3, is GAGVSQSPSNKVTEKGKDVELRCDPISGHTALYWYRQSLGQGLEFLIYFQGNSAPDKSGLPSDRFSAERTGGSVSTLTIQRTQQEDSAVYLCASSPPGTLSYEQYFGPGTRLTVT.

A few counts support this clone. The V gene is TRBV14, the J gene TRBJ1-1; D gene unclear. Germline CDR1 is SGHDN and CDR2 is FVKESK. CDR3 length: 15 amino acids. Trimming left V 4 bases short and J 0 bases short, with 12 bases between. The CDR3 DNA is TGTGCCAGCAGCCCTGAAAGTCAGTTGAACACTGAAGCTTTCTTT. This gives the protein CASSPESQLNTEAFF.

This clone has a handful of counts. The rearrangement uses TRBV19 and TRBJ2-3; possible D gene TRBD2, 6 bases. Deletions cut 6 bases from V and 4 bases from J, with 8 bases between. This CDR3 is 12 amino acids long. The germline gives CDR1 LNHDA, CDR2 SQIVND (reference sequence). The CDR3, as DNA: TGTGCCAGTAGCTCTAGCGCAGATACGCAGTATTTT. Translated, it gives CASSSSADTQYF.

The chain links TRBV5-6 to TRBJ2-7; a possible D gene is TRBD1 (9 bases). V was shortened by 1 base and J by 7 bases, with 24 bases between the two germline ends. The CDR3 has 17 amino acids. Germline values: CDR1 SGHDT, CDR2 YYEEEE. The chain's CDR3 is CASSLLPTGTGTREQYF. The CDR3 bases are TGTGCCAGCAGCTTGTTGCCCACCGGGACAGGGACTAGGGAGCAGTACTTC.

The CDR3, as DNA: TGTGCCAGCAGTGCACCGGGTCTTTACAATCAGCCCCAGCATTTT. Its protein product is CASSAPGLYNQPQHF. This chain links TRBV6-1 with TRBJ1-5, with unresolved D. Germline CDR1 is MNHNS and CDR2 is SASEGT. The CDR3 extends over 15 amino acids. V was cut by 4 bases and J by 3 bases, with 13 bases left in between.

This clone was seen just once. The V and J genes are TRBV25-1 and TRBJ2-1; 8 bases are shared with TRBD2. The CDR3 has 16 amino acids. With 3 bases clipped from V and 2 bases from J, the junction kept 6 bases outside the gene matches. In germline, CDR1 is MGHDK, CDR2 SYGVNS. Here the CDR3 DNA reads TGTGCCAGCAGTGATCCACTAGCGGCAACCTACAATGAGCAGTTCTTC. Its translation: CASSDPLAATYNEQFF. The variable domain in full, with the rest retrieved from reference TRBV25-1 and TRBJ2-1, is EADIYQTPRYLVIGTGKKITLECSQTMGHDKMYWYQQDPGMELHLIHYSYGVNSTEKGDLSSESTVSRIRTEHFPLTLESARPSHTSQYLCASSDPLAATYNEQFFGPGTRLTVL.

The rearrangement uses TRBV7-2 and TRBJ2-5; D gene unclear. V was shortened by 4 bases and J by 5 bases, with 8 bases between the two germline ends. The CDR3 covers 12 residues. The germline CDR1 and CDR2 sequences are SGHTA and FQGNSA. In DNA, the CDR3 is TGTGCCAGCAGCTCCCTCCGTGAGACCCAGTACTTC. This codes for CASSSLRETQYF.

A single count supports this clone. The J gene is TRBJ1-2, the V gene TRBV30; TRBD1 might be the D (6 bases). The CDR3 runs to 12 residues. Trimming left V 4 bases short and J 7 bases short, with 13 bases between. Per the germline V gene, CDR1 is GTSNPN and CDR2 is SVGIG (reference sequence). The chain's CDR3 is CAWIQGSRGYTF. CDR3 nucleotides: TGTGCCTGGATACAGGGTTCCCGTGGCTACACCTTC.

This clone showed up just once. The chain combines TRBV11-1 with TRBJ2-5; possibly TRBD1 for D (6 bases). This CDR3 has 15 residues. V lost 2 bases and J lost 4, with 14 bases in between. The germline gives CDR1 SGHAT, CDR2 FQDESV (reference sequence). CDR3 loop: CASSLTGNILETQYF. CDR3 in DNA: TGTGCCAGCAGCTTAACAGGGAATATTTTAGAGACCCAGTACTTC.

This clone has just one count. The gene calls are TRBV2 and TRBJ1-3; D is uncertain. Germline CDR1 SNHLY, CDR2 FYNNEI. The CDR3 runs to 13 residues. Trimming removed 6 bases at V and 1 base at J, with 7 bases between. CDR3 DNA sequence: TGTGCCAGCAGGGCTAGATCTGGAAACACCATATATTTT. It is translated as CASRARSGNTIYF.

The chain combines TRBV4-1 with TRBJ2-1, with D perhaps matching TRBD2 (5 bases). Germline V gene data show CDR1 as MGHRA and CDR2 as YSYEKL. This CDR3 is built from 16 residues. Trimming left V 0 bases short and J 4 bases short, with 13 bases between. CDR3 sequence: CASSQDPSGTYNEQFF. The CDR3 bases are TGCGCCAGCAGCCAAGATCCCAGCGGTACTTACAATGAGCAGTTCTTC.

This chain links TRBV4-1 with TRBJ1-3; maybe TRBD1 (5 bases). Trimming took off 0 bases at V and 3 bases at J, with 9 bases between the two ends. The germline CDR1 and CDR2 sequences are MGHRA and YSYEKL. The CDR3 covers 15 residues. The CDR3: CASSQDLGVGNTIYF. DNA of the CDR3: TGCGCCAGCAGCCAAGATTTAGGGGTTGGAAACACCATATATTTT.